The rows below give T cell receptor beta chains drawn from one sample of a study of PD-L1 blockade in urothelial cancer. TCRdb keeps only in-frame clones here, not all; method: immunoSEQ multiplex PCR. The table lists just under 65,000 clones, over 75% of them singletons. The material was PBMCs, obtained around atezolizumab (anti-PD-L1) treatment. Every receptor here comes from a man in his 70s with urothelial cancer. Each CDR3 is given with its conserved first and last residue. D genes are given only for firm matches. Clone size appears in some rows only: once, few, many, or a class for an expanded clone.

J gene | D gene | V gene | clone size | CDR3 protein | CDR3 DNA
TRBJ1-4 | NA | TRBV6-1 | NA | CASKAGTSNEKLFF | TGTGCCTCCAAGGCTGGGACTTCTAATGAAAAACTGTTTTTT
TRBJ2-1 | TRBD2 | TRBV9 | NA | CASSVPREDEQFF | TGTGCCAGCAGCGTACCGCGGGAGGATGAGCAGTTCTTC
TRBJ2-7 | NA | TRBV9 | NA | CASSVEGGRGDEQYF | TGTGCCAGCAGCGTAGAAGGGGGACGGGGCGACGAGCAGTACTTC
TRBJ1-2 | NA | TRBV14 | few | CASSPRGASGYGYTF | TGTGCCAGCAGCCCCCGCGGGGCCTCGGGGTATGGCTACACCTTC
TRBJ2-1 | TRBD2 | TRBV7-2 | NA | CASSLTGGYYNEQFF | TGTGCCAGCAGCTTGACGGGAGGGTACTACAATGAGCAGTTCTTC
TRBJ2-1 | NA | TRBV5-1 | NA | CASSLVQNSYNEQFF | TGCGCCAGCAGCTTAGTCCAGAACTCCTACAATGAGCAGTTCTTC
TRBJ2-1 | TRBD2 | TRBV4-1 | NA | CASSHLLRESSYNEQFF | TGCGCCAGCAGCCATCTCTTGCGGGAGAGCTCCTACAATGAGCAGTTCTTC
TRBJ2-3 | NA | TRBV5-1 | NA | CASSINRASTDTQYF | TGCGCCAGCAGCATAAACAGGGCTAGCACAGATACGCAGTATTTT
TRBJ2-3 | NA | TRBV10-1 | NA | CASSADRNTQYF | TGCGCCAGCAGCGCGGACAGAAATACGCAGTATTTT
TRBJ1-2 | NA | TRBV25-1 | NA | CASNKGTNYGYTF | TGTGCCAGCAATAAGGGGACTAACTATGGCTACACCTTC
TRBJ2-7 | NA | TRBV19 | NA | CASSIRGGTYEQYF | TGTGCCAGTAGTATTCGTGGGGGGACCTACGAGCAGTACTTC
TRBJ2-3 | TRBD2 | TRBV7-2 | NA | CASSLRLAGGDTQYF | TGTGCCAGCAGCTTGAGGCTAGCGGGGGGCGATACGCAGTATTTT
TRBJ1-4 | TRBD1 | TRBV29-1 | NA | CSVAQGGQKEKLFF | TGCAGCGTCGCCCAGGGGGGCCAGAAAGAAAAACTGTTTTTT
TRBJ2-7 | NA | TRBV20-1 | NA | CSASVHEEQYF | TGCAGTGCTAGCGTACACGAAGAGCAGTACTTC
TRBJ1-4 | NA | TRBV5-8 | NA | CASSYRDGGNEKLFF | TGTGCCAGCAGCTATCGGGACGGAGGGAATGAAAAACTGTTTTTT
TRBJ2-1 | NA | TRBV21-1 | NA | CARKVVSSGSYNEQFF | TGTGCCAGAAAGGTGGTCTCTAGTGGGTCCTACAATGAGCAGTTCTTC
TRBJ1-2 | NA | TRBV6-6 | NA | CASSLGDTTSYGYTF | TGTGCCAGCAGCCTAGGGGACACGACGTCGTATGGCTACACCTTC
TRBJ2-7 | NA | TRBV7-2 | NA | CASRTGETYEQYF | TGTGCCAGCAGGACAGGCGAAACCTACGAGCAGTACTTC
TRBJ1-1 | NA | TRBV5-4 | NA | CANSRLYRDGTEAFF | TGTGCCAACAGCCGTCTTTACAGGGACGGCACTGAAGCTTTCTTT
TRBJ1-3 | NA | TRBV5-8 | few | CASSFTLGASGNTIYF | TGTGCCAGCAGCTTCACTCTTGGAGCCTCTGGAAACACCATATATTTT
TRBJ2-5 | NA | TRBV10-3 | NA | CAISEVTGTTETQYF | TGTGCCATCAGTGAAGTAACAGGGACAACGGAGACCCAGTACTTC
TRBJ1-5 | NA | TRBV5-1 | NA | CASSLEGESNQPQHF | TGCGCCAGCAGCTTGGAAGGGGAAAGCAATCAGCCCCAGCATTTT
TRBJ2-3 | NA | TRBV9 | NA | CASSVEAGRTDTQYF | TGTGCCAGCAGCGTAGAAGCGGGCCGCACAGATACGCAGTATTTT
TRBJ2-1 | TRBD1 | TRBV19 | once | CASSIGSGTGNVREQFF | TGTGCCAGTAGTATAGGTTCCGGGACAGGGAACGTGAGGGAGCAGTTCTTC
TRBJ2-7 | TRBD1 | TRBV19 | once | CASSSPTGVYEQYF | TGTGCCAGTAGTTCGCCGACAGGGGTCTACGAGCAGTACTTC
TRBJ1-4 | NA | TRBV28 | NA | CASGSLGDDEKLFF | TGTGCCAGCGGGTCCTTAGGGGATGATGAAAAACTGTTTTTT
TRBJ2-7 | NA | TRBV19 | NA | CASRKRQDYEQYF | TGTGCCAGCCGTAAACGACAGGACTACGAGCAGTACTTC
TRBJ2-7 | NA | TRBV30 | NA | CAWSRTVSYEQYF | TGTGCCTGGAGTAGGACAGTCTCCTACGAGCAGTACTTC
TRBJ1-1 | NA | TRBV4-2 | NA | CASSQDQAGLNTEAFF | TGTGCCAGCAGCCAAGATCAGGCAGGGCTGAACACTGAAGCTTTCTTT
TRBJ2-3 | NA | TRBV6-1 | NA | CASSEMTTDTQYF | TGTGCCAGCAGTGAAATGACTACAGATACGCAGTATTTT
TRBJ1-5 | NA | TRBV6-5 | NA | CASSYGVNQPQHF | TGTGCCAGCAGTTACGGAGTTAATCAGCCCCAGCATTTT